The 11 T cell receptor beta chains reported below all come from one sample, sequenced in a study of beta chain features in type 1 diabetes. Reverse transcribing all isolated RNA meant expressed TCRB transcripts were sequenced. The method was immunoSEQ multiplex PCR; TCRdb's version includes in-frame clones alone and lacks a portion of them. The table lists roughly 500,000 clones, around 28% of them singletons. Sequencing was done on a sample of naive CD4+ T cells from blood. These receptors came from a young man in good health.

The CDR3 loop reads CASSVIGPGEQYF. In nucleotides, the CDR3 is TGTGCCAGCAGCGTAATAGGGCCGGGTGAGCAGTACTTC. V gene TRBV9 combines with J gene TRBJ2-7; no reliable D call. The V end lost 1 base, the J end lost 7 bases, and 12 bases lay between the germline ends. The CDR3 runs to 13 residues. Germline CDR1 and CDR2: SGDLS and YYNGEE.

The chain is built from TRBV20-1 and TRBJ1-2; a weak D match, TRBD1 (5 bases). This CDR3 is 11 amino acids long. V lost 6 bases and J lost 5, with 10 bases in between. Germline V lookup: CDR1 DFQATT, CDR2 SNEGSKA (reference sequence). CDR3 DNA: TGCAGTGCGGGACCGGAATATGGCTACACCTTC. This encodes CSAGPEYGYTF.

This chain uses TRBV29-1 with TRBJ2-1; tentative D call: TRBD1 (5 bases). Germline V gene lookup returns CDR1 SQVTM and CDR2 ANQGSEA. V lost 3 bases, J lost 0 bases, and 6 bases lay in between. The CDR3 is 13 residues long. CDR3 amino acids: CSVEGLSYNEQFF. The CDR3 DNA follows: TGCAGCGTTGAGGGGCTCTCCTACAATGAGCAGTTCTTC.

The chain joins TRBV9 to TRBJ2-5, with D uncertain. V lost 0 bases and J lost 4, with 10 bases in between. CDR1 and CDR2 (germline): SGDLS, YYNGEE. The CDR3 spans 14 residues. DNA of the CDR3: TGTGCCAGCAGCGTAGCTCCAGGCTCAGAGACCCAGTACTTC. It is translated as CASSVAPGSETQYF.

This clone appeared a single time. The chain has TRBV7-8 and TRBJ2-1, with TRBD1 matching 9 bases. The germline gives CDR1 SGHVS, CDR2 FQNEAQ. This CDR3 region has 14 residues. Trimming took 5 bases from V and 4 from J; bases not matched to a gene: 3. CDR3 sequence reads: CASSPGTGYNEQFF. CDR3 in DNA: TGTGCCAGCAGCCCCGGGACAGGGTACAATGAGCAGTTCTTC. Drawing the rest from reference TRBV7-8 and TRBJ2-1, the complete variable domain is GAGVSQSPRYKVAKRGQDVALRCDPISGHVSLFWYQQALGQGPEFLTYFQNEAQLDKSGLPSDRFFAERPEGSVSTLKIQRTQQEDSAVYLCASSPGTGYNEQFFGPGTRLTVL.

CDR3 protein: CASSQSRIYEQYF. CDR3 DNA: TGCGCCAGCAGTCAATCCCGGATCTACGAGCAGTACTTC. V usage is TRBV23-1 and J usage is TRBJ2-7, with unresolved D. TRBV23-1 is sorted into the ORF group, with uncertain function. This CDR3 contains 13 residues. Trimming cost V 0 bases and J 3 bases, with 6 bases left between them.

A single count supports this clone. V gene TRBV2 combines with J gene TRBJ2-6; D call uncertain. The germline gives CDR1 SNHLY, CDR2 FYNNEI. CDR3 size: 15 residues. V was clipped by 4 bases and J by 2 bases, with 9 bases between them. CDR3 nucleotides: TGTGCCAGCAGTGGAGGCAGGCCTGGGGCCAACGTCCTGACTTTC. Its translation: CASSGGRPGANVLTF.

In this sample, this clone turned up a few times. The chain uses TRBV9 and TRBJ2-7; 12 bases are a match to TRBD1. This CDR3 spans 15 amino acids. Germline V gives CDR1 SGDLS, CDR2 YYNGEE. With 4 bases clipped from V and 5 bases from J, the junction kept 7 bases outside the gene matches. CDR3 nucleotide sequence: TGTGCCAGCAGCCCCCGGGGGACAGGGGGCCACGAGCAGTACTTC. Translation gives CASSPRGTGGHEQYF.

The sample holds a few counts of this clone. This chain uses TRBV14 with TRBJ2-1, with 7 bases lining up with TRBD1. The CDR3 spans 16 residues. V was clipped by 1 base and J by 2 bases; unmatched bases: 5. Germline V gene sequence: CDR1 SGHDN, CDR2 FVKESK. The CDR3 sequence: CASSQGPDRAYNEQFF. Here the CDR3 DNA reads TGTGCCAGCAGCCAAGGCCCCGACAGGGCCTACAATGAGCAGTTCTTC.

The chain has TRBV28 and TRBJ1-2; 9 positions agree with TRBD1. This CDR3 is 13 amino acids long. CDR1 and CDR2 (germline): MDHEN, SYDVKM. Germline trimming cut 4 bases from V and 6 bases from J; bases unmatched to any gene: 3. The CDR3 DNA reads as TGTGCCAGCAGTTCACGGACAGGGGATGGCTACACCTTC. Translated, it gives CASSSRTGDGYTF.

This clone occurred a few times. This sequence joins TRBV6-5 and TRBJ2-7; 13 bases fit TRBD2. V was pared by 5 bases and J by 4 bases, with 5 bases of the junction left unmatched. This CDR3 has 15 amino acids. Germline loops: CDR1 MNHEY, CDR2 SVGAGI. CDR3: CASSTRTSGRYEQYF. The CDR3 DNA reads TGTGCCAGCAGTACCCGGACTAGCGGGAGATACGAGCAGTACTTC.